A selection of T cell receptor beta chains follows, all from one sample in a study of T cells after yellow fever vaccination. Using its own MiXCR run on the 5' RACE reads, TCRdb lists one record per CDR3 protein. The data contain a few hundred thousand distinct CDR3 sequences, about a sixth of them singletons. Sequencing used PBMCs, obtained 5 days after the first yellow fever vaccination. These receptors were obtained from a man between 18 and 29 years old who received the YFV17D yellow fever vaccine. The CDR3 runs from the conserved cysteine through the conserved F or W. Fields, in order: J gene, clone size, D gene, V gene, CDR3 DNA, CDR3 protein. A D gene is named only where the DNA matches it firmly. The listing skips clone size in some rows; elsewhere it reads once, few, many or a size class.

J gene: TRBJ2-1
clone size: NA
D gene: NA
V gene: TRBV7-6
CDR3 DNA: TGTGCCAGCAGCTCTCCTCAGGGGCGATTATCCTACAATGAGCAGTTCTTC
CDR3 protein: CASSSPQGRLSYNEQFF

J gene: TRBJ2-7
clone size: few
D gene: TRBD1
V gene: TRBV7-2
CDR3 DNA: TGTGCCAGCAGCCAGGGGGCCTACGAGCAGTACTTC
CDR3 protein: CASSQGAYEQYF

J gene: TRBJ1-3
clone size: NA
D gene: NA
V gene: TRBV9
CDR3 DNA: TGTGCCAGCAGCGTAGCTCTGGGATTGGGCCTGGAAGGAAACACCATATATTTT
CDR3 protein: CASSVALGLGLEGNTIYF

J gene: TRBJ1-3
clone size: NA
D gene: NA
V gene: TRBV28
CDR3 DNA: TGTGCCAGCAGTTTAGGCCGCGGGGCCATATATTTT
CDR3 protein: CASSLGRGAIYF

J gene: TRBJ2-5
clone size: many
D gene: NA
V gene: TRBV5-1
CDR3 DNA: TGCGCCAGCCAAAGCTTGGGTTTGGGGTACCAAGAGACCCAGTACTTC
CDR3 protein: CASQSLGLGYQETQYF

J gene: TRBJ2-5
clone size: once
D gene: TRBD2
V gene: TRBV6-2/TRBV6-3
CDR3 DNA: TGTGCCAGCAGACGGGAGGGAGAGGAGACCCAGTACTTC
CDR3 protein: CASRREGEETQYF

J gene: TRBJ2-4
clone size: many
D gene: NA
V gene: TRBV15
CDR3 DNA: TGTGCCACCAGCAGAGATCAGGGATACATTCAGTACTTC
CDR3 protein: CATSRDQGYIQYF

J gene: TRBJ2-3
clone size: few
D gene: TRBD2
V gene: TRBV14
CDR3 DNA: TGTGCCAGCAGCCGCCGTCCTAGCGGGGGCCGCACAGATACGCAGTATTTT
CDR3 protein: CASSRRPSGGRTDTQYF

J gene: TRBJ2-1
clone size: many
D gene: NA
V gene: TRBV5-1
CDR3 DNA: TGCGCCAGCAGCTTGGAAAGGGGGGGCAATGAGCAGTTCTTC
CDR3 protein: CASSLERGGNEQFF

J gene: TRBJ2-5
clone size: few
D gene: TRBD2
V gene: TRBV6-2/TRBV6-3
CDR3 DNA: TGTGCCAGCAGCCTAAAGCGGGGGGATCAAGAGACCCAGTACTTC
CDR3 protein: CASSLKRGDQETQYF

J gene: TRBJ2-5
clone size: NA
D gene: TRBD2
V gene: TRBV5-1
CDR3 DNA: TGCGCCAGCAGCCACGGGACTAGCGGGGGGCTGGAGACCCAGTACTTC
CDR3 protein: CASSHGTSGGLETQYF

J gene: TRBJ2-5
clone size: NA
D gene: NA
V gene: TRBV20-1
CDR3 DNA: TGCAGTGCTAGAGATGGAGGACCGACGGGGACCCAGTACTTC
CDR3 protein: CSARDGGPTGTQYF

J gene: TRBJ2-7
clone size: few
D gene: NA
V gene: TRBV19
CDR3 DNA: TGTGCCAGTACCGAGGATGGGCAAGGCGAGCAGTACTTC
CDR3 protein: CASTEDGQGEQYF

J gene: TRBJ2-1
clone size: NA
D gene: NA
V gene: TRBV24-1
CDR3 DNA: TGTGCCACCACTGGCGGGGCGAACAATGAGCAGTTCTTC
CDR3 protein: CATTGGANNEQFF

J gene: TRBJ2-5
clone size: few
D gene: NA
V gene: TRBV5-1
CDR3 DNA: TGCGCCAGCAGCTGGGGAGGGACAGCGTACCAAGAGACCCAGTACTTC
CDR3 protein: CASSWGGTAYQETQYF

J gene: TRBJ2-7
clone size: many
D gene: TRBD1
V gene: TRBV18
CDR3 DNA: TGTGCCAGCTTTTATACGGGGACAGCCGTCTCCGAGCAGTACTTC
CDR3 protein: CASFYTGTAVSEQYF

J gene: TRBJ2-3
clone size: NA
D gene: NA
V gene: TRBV20-1
CDR3 DNA: TGCAGTGTCCCCAGGGAAACGCAGTATTTT
CDR3 protein: CSVPRETQYF

J gene: TRBJ2-1
clone size: few
D gene: NA
V gene: TRBV28
CDR3 DNA: TGTGCCGGGGGCACCACAGGCCATGGGTACAATGAGCAGTTCTTC
CDR3 protein: CAGGTTGHGYNEQFF

J gene: TRBJ1-2
clone size: NA
D gene: NA
V gene: TRBV4-1
CDR3 DNA: TGCGCCAGCAGTCAATGGGGTCGAAGTGGCTACACCTTC
CDR3 protein: CASSQWGRSGYTF

J gene: TRBJ1-1
clone size: few
D gene: TRBD1
V gene: TRBV9
CDR3 DNA: TGTGCCAGCAGGGCAGGGGGGGATGAGAACACTGAAGCTTTCTTT
CDR3 protein: CASRAGGDENTEAFF

J gene: TRBJ1-1
clone size: many
D gene: NA
V gene: TRBV6-2/TRBV6-3
CDR3 DNA: TGTGCCAGCAGTTACTCGACAGTAGATGCTTTCTTT
CDR3 protein: CASSYSTVDAFF

J gene: TRBJ1-6
clone size: few
D gene: NA
V gene: TRBV20-1
CDR3 DNA: TGCAGTGCCAGACTCAGGGAAATCGCACCCCTCCACTTT
CDR3 protein: CSARLREIAPLHF

J gene: TRBJ2-5
clone size: NA
D gene: NA
V gene: TRBV7-3
CDR3 DNA: TGTGCCAGCAGCCCGCTGCCAGAGACGTCCTCGGAGACCCAGTACTTC
CDR3 protein: CASSPLPETSSETQYF

J gene: TRBJ2-7
clone size: many
D gene: NA
V gene: TRBV9
CDR3 DNA: TGTGCCAGCAGCGTAAGACCACGGGACAAGACCTACGAGCAGTACTTC
CDR3 protein: CASSVRPRDKTYEQYF

J gene: TRBJ1-4
clone size: few
D gene: TRBD1
V gene: TRBV20-1
CDR3 DNA: TGCAGTGCCAGAGAGGGGGCAGATGAAAAACTGTTTTTT
CDR3 protein: CSAREGADEKLFF

J gene: TRBJ1-2
clone size: few
D gene: NA
V gene: TRBV5-1
CDR3 DNA: TGCGCCAGCAGCTGGACCGGGACGAATAAACTATGGGGCTACACCTTC
CDR3 protein: CASSWTGTNKLWGYTF

J gene: TRBJ2-1
clone size: few
D gene: NA
V gene: TRBV7-3
CDR3 DNA: TGTGCCAGCAGCCCACCCGGGACCGTCTTTGATGAGCAGTTCTTC
CDR3 protein: CASSPPGTVFDEQFF

J gene: TRBJ2-1
clone size: NA
D gene: NA
V gene: TRBV5-1
CDR3 DNA: TGCGCCAGCAGCTTGGTAACCGGGAGTGAGCAGTTCTTC
CDR3 protein: CASSLVTGSEQFF

J gene: TRBJ1-1
clone size: many
D gene: NA
V gene: TRBV7-9
CDR3 DNA: TGTGCCAGCAGCTTAGGTGGCCAGGGTGGATCAGCTTTCTTT
CDR3 protein: CASSLGGQGGSAFF

J gene: TRBJ2-7
clone size: NA
D gene: TRBD1
V gene: TRBV27
CDR3 DNA: TGTGCCAGCAGTTTTGCGGGGACAGGGTCTTACGAGCAGTACTTC
CDR3 protein: CASSFAGTGSYEQYF

J gene: TRBJ2-1
clone size: few
D gene: TRBD2
V gene: TRBV12-5
CDR3 DNA: TGTGCTAGTGGCCCTACGACTAGCGGGGGGCTTGAGCAGTTCTTC
CDR3 protein: CASGPTTSGGLEQFF

J gene: TRBJ2-7
clone size: NA
D gene: TRBD1
V gene: TRBV4-3
CDR3 DNA: TGCGCCAGCAGCCGCGGCGGACAGGGGGACGGGCAGTACTTC
CDR3 protein: CASSRGGQGDGQYF

J gene: TRBJ2-5
clone size: NA
D gene: TRBD2
V gene: TRBV6-1
CDR3 DNA: TGTGCCAGCAGTGCTCGACTAGCGGGAAGTAGAGAGACCCAGTACTTC
CDR3 protein: CASSARLAGSRETQYF

J gene: TRBJ1-6
clone size: few
D gene: TRBD1
V gene: TRBV6-2/TRBV6-3
CDR3 DNA: TGTGCCAGCAGCTCACAGGGGTTCGATAATTCACCCCTCCACTTT
CDR3 protein: CASSSQGFDNSPLHF

J gene: TRBJ2-2
clone size: NA
D gene: NA
V gene: TRBV5-1
CDR3 DNA: TGCGCCAGCACCCTTATCCAGACGGGGAGCACCGGGGAGCTGTTTTTT
CDR3 protein: CASTLIQTGSTGELFF

J gene: TRBJ2-1
clone size: NA
D gene: TRBD2
V gene: TRBV20-1
CDR3 DNA: TGCAGTGCTCCACTAGCGGGGAGCTCCTACAATGAGCAGTTCTTC
CDR3 protein: CSAPLAGSSYNEQFF

J gene: TRBJ2-3
clone size: few
D gene: NA
V gene: TRBV4-3
CDR3 DNA: TGCGCCAGCAGCCAACGATTCGGGATGAGCACAGATACGCAGTATTTT
CDR3 protein: CASSQRFGMSTDTQYF

J gene: TRBJ2-7
clone size: NA
D gene: TRBD1
V gene: TRBV7-2
CDR3 DNA: TGTGCCAGCAGCCCGGGACAGGCCCCCTACGAGCAGTACTTC
CDR3 protein: CASSPGQAPYEQYF

J gene: TRBJ2-7
clone size: many
D gene: TRBD1
V gene: TRBV5-1
CDR3 DNA: TGCGCCAGCAGCTTGGCCCCGGACAGGGGGACCTACGAGCAGTACTTC
CDR3 protein: CASSLAPDRGTYEQYF

J gene: TRBJ2-1
clone size: NA
D gene: NA
V gene: TRBV7-9
CDR3 DNA: TGTGCCAGCAGCTTAAATTCCCTAGACCTGCTTTATGAGCAGTTCTTC
CDR3 protein: CASSLNSLDLLYEQFF

J gene: TRBJ2-3
clone size: NA
D gene: NA
V gene: TRBV19
CDR3 DNA: TGTGCCAGTGGGCTGGACCGAGAGGATACGCAGTATTTT
CDR3 protein: CASGLDREDTQYF

J gene: TRBJ2-5
clone size: NA
D gene: NA
V gene: TRBV3-1
CDR3 DNA: TGTGCCAGCAGCCCGGGACTTACGGAGACCCAGTACTTC
CDR3 protein: CASSPGLTETQYF

J gene: TRBJ2-3
clone size: NA
D gene: TRBD2
V gene: TRBV29-1
CDR3 DNA: TGCAGCGCCTGTCTGTGGAAAGCGGGATTTTCGGCAGATACGCAGTATTTT
CDR3 protein: CSACLWKAGFSADTQYF

J gene: TRBJ2-7
clone size: NA
D gene: NA
V gene: TRBV6-2/TRBV6-3
CDR3 DNA: TGTGCCAGCACTGGTAACTACGAGCAGTACTTC
CDR3 protein: CASTGNYEQYF

J gene: TRBJ1-3
clone size: NA
D gene: NA
V gene: TRBV7-2
CDR3 DNA: TGTGCCAGCAGCTTAGGATCGGGGACTGGAAACACCATATATTTT
CDR3 protein: CASSLGSGTGNTIYF

J gene: TRBJ1-1
clone size: few
D gene: NA
V gene: TRBV15
CDR3 DNA: TGTGCCACCAGCAGAGATCTCGGGGGTCGATTGAACACTGAAGCTTTCTTT
CDR3 protein: CATSRDLGGRLNTEAFF

J gene: TRBJ2-2
clone size: many
D gene: NA
V gene: TRBV12-3/TRBV12-4
CDR3 DNA: TGTGCCAGCAGTCCCCAGGGGCGGGAACTGTTTTTT
CDR3 protein: CASSPQGRELFF

J gene: TRBJ2-6
clone size: few
D gene: NA
V gene: TRBV27
CDR3 DNA: TGTGCCAGCAGCTACAGGTCCCCCCTCTCTGGGGCCAACGTCCTGACTTTC
CDR3 protein: CASSYRSPLSGANVLTF

J gene: TRBJ1-1
clone size: NA
D gene: NA
V gene: TRBV29-1
CDR3 DNA: TGCAGCGCCGGGTCGGGGTGGGGTATGAACACTGAAGCTTTCTTT
CDR3 protein: CSAGSGWGMNTEAFF

J gene: TRBJ2-5
clone size: NA
D gene: NA
V gene: TRBV9
CDR3 DNA: TGTGCCAGCAGCGGATACGTGGAAGAGACCCAGTACTTC
CDR3 protein: CASSGYVEETQYF

J gene: TRBJ1-6
clone size: NA
D gene: TRBD1
V gene: TRBV4-1
CDR3 DNA: TGCGCCAGCAGCCCCGGGACAGGGATTATACTCTCCTATAATTCACCCCTCCACTTT
CDR3 protein: CASSPGTGIILSYNSPLHF

J gene: TRBJ2-3
clone size: few
D gene: NA
V gene: TRBV12-3/TRBV12-4
CDR3 DNA: TGTGCCAGCAGTTCGATCCGGGGGAGCACAGATACGCAGTATTTT
CDR3 protein: CASSSIRGSTDTQYF

J gene: TRBJ2-1
clone size: NA
D gene: NA
V gene: TRBV10-3
CDR3 DNA: TGTGCCATCAGTGATTCGCTGGGACTCTCCTACAATGAGCAGTTCTTC
CDR3 protein: CAISDSLGLSYNEQFF

J gene: TRBJ1-4
clone size: NA
D gene: TRBD1
V gene: TRBV12-3/TRBV12-4
CDR3 DNA: TGTGCCAGCACCGAAAGCAGCAGGGGGCCAAGTGAAAAACTGTTTTTT
CDR3 protein: CASTESSRGPSEKLFF

J gene: TRBJ1-4
clone size: few
D gene: NA
V gene: TRBV19
CDR3 DNA: TGTGCCAGTAGTATAGCGGCGGCCCGTAATGAAAAACTGTTTTTT
CDR3 protein: CASSIAAARNEKLFF